Presented here are 4 T cell receptor beta chains from one specimen sequenced in a study of blood T cell repertoires in COVID-19. Method: immunoSEQ multiplex PCR; TCRdb's copy keeps in-frame clones and lacks some. The profile shows 490,000 or so clones, 80% to 90% of them singletons. Sequenced: PBMCs or T cells enriched from blood (not recorded which). The receptors come from an older woman who had recovered from COVID-19.

This sequence joins TRBV19 and TRBJ1-2; a weak D match, TRBD1 (5 bases). The CDR3 has 11 amino acids. Germline V gene lookup returns CDR1 LNHDA and CDR2 SQIVND (reference sequence). V shed 3 bases and J shed 6 bases, with 5 bases lying between them. In DNA, the CDR3 is TGTGCCAGTAGTATGACAGATGGCTACACCTTC. This codes for CASSMTDGYTF.

The chain carries TRBV11-3 and TRBJ2-3; TRBD2 matches 8 bases. In germline, CDR1 is SGHNT, CDR2 YENEEA. J lost 7 bases, V lost 1 base, and 4 bases had no gene match. The CDR3 totals 14 residues. DNA for the CDR3: TGTGCCAGCAGCTTAGCGGGGGGGCCACATACGCAGTATTTT. Translating it yields CASSLAGGPHTQYF.

The chain couples TRBV10-2 to TRBJ1-2; TRBD1 matches at 9 bases. CDR3 size: 15 residues. In germline, CDR1 is WSHSY, CDR2 SAAADI. V dropped 3 bases and J dropped 6; count of bases not matched to a gene: 8. The CDR3 DNA sequence: TGCGCCAGCAGTGACCCGGGACAGGGTCACAATGGCTACACCTTC. It specifies CASSDPGQGHNGYTF.

The chain recombines TRBV27 with TRBJ1-1; possibly TRBD1 for D (6 bases). Germline CDR1 and CDR2: MNHEY and SMNVEV (reference sequence). Trimming cost V 6 bases and J 5 bases, with 13 bases left between them. The CDR3 consists of 13 residues. Here the CDR3 reads CASRSSGVTEAFF. In DNA form, the CDR3 reads TGTGCCAGCAGGAGTTCAGGGGTAACTGAAGCTTTCTTT.